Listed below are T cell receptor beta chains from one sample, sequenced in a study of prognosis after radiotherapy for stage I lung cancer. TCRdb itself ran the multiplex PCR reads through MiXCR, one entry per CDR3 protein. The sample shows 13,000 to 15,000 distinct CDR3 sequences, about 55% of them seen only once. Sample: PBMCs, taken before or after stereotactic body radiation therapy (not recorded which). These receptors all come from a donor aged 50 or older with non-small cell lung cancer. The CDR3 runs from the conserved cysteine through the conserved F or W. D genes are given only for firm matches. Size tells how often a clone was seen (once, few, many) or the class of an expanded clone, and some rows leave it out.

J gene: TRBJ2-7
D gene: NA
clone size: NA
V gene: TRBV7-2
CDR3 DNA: TGTGCCAGCAGCCATTCCGTTGGGGCCTACGAGCAGTACTTC
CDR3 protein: CASSHSVGAYEQYF

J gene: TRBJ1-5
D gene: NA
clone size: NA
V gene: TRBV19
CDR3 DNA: TGTCCCATTAGTATTGTATCTGGGGGGGGGAATCAGCCCCAGCATTTT
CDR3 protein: CPISIVSGGGNQPQHF

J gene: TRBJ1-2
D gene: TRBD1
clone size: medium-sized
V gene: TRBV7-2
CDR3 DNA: TGTGCCAGCAGCTTGCGGACAGGGAATGGCTACACCTTC
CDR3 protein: CASSLRTGNGYTF

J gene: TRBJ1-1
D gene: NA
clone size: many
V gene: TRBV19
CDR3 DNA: TGTGCCAGTAGTAAGAGGGATGCGAACACTGAAGCTTTCTTT
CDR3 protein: CASSKRDANTEAFF

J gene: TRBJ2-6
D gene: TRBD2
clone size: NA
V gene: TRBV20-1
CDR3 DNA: TGCAGTGCTAGTCCAGCGGGAGGGCCTGCTGGGGCCAACGTCCTGACTTTC
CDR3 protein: CSASPAGGPAGANVLTF

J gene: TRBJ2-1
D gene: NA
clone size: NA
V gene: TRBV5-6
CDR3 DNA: TGTGCCAGCAGCTTGGGAGAGTACTCCTACGGGGAGCAGTTCTTC
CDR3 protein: CASSLGEYSYGEQFF

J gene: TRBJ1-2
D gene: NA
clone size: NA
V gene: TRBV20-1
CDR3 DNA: TGCAGTGCTGAGTTCCCCGGTACAGGGACTTCTGGCTACACCTTC
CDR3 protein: CSAEFPGTGTSGYTF

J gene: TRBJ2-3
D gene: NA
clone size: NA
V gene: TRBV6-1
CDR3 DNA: TGTGCCAGCATCCCAATATGGTTATCAGATACGCAGTATTTT
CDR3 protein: CASIPIWLSDTQYF

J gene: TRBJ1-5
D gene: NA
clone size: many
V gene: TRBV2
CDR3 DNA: TGTGCCAGCAGTGAACAGGGCAATCAGCCCCAGCATTTT
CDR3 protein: CASSEQGNQPQHF

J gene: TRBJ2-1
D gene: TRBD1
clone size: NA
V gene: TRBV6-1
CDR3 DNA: TGTGCCAGCAGTGAAGTGGGGACAGGTCGCAATGAGCAGTTCTTC
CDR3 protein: CASSEVGTGRNEQFF